What follows are 9 T cell receptor beta chains derived from one specimen sequenced in a study of technical replicates of blood from several donors. Produced via immunoSEQ multiplex PCR; TCRdb's table is partial and in-frame only. The sample consists of tens of thousands of clones, about 97% of them appearing once. Specimen: T cells isolated from PBMCs. The source is a human donor in good health.

The J gene is TRBJ2-7, the V gene TRBV5-4; TRBD1 agrees at 11 bases. The trim removed 4 bases at V and 5 bases at J, leaving 8 bases unmatched. Germline lookup yields CDR1 SGHNT and CDR2 YYREEE (reference sequence). This CDR3 spans 15 amino acids. The CDR3 nucleotides read TGTGCCAGCAGCCCGGGGACAGGGGGGACAGACGAGCAGTACTTC. This encodes CASSPGTGGTDEQYF.

This chain connects TRBV28 to TRBJ2-1; no clear D. Germline V gene lookup returns CDR1 MDHEN and CDR2 SYDVKM. CDR3 length: 13 residues. V lost 2 bases, J lost 3 bases, and 5 bases lay in between. CDR3 in amino acids: CASSLERYNEQFF. The CDR3 DNA sequence: TGTGCCAGCAGTTTAGAGCGCTACAATGAGCAGTTCTTC.

This chain connects TRBV28 to TRBJ1-1; 7 bases are a match to TRBD1. CDR3 length: 15 amino acids. Trimming removed 5 bases from V and 0 bases from J; junction bases left unmatched: 6. Germline V gives CDR1 MDHEN, CDR2 SYDVKM. The CDR3 reads CASSALGQLNTEAFF. The CDR3 DNA reads TGTGCCAGCAGTGCTCTGGGACAGTTGAACACTGAAGCTTTCTTT.

The chain recombines TRBV11-2 with TRBJ2-7; maybe TRBD2 (7 bases). Germline V gene data show CDR1 as SGHAT and CDR2 as FQNNGV. The CDR3 consists of 15 residues. V was shortened by 7 bases and J by 0 bases, with 16 bases between the two germline ends. The CDR3 region is CASNYGGPSSYEQYF. The CDR3 DNA reads as TGTGCCAGCAACTACGGGGGGCCGAGCTCCTACGAGCAGTACTTC.

The chain joins TRBV6-1 to TRBJ1-4; D is unresolved. Trimming cost V 3 bases and J 13 bases, with 15 bases left between them. Germline lookup yields CDR1 MNHNS and CDR2 SASEGT. The CDR3 spans 13 residues. CDR3 amino acids: CASSEAGLSLLFF. As DNA, the CDR3 is TGTGCCAGCAGTGAGGCAGGACTCTCGTTACTGTTTTTT.

The genes are TRBV11-1 and TRBJ2-7; 9 bases match TRBD1. CDR1 and CDR2 from the germline V gene are SGHAT and FQDESV (reference sequence). The CDR3 runs to 15 residues. The V segment lost 0 bases and the J segment 6 bases; nucleotides outside the gene matches: 6. CDR3 region: CASSLATGGRGEQYF. The CDR3 nucleotides are TGTGCCAGCAGCTTAGCGACAGGGGGACGCGGCGAGCAGTACTTC.

This chain connects TRBV19 to TRBJ2-3, with 15 nucleotides matching TRBD2. Trimming removed 6 bases from V and 5 bases from J; junction bases left unmatched: 3. Germline V gives CDR1 LNHDA, CDR2 SQIVND (reference sequence). The CDR3 length is 15 residues. The CDR3 sequence is CASRGLAGGRDTQYF. CDR3 coding DNA: TGTGCCAGTAGGGGACTAGCGGGAGGAAGAGATACGCAGTATTTT.

The chain carries TRBV30 and TRBJ1-1; a weak D match, TRBD1 (5 bases). V gave up 5 bases and J gave up 0 bases, with 7 bases separating them. In germline, CDR1 is GTSNPN, CDR2 SVGIG (reference sequence). The CDR3 has 12 amino acids. The CDR3 DNA reads TGTGCCTGGGGGGGGGTGAACACTGAAGCTTTCTTT. The encoded protein is CAWGGVNTEAFF. The whole variable domain, filled in from reference TRBV30 and TRBJ1-1, reads SQTIHQWPATLVQPVGSPLSLECTVEGTSNPNLYWYRQAAGRGLQLLFYSVGIGQISSEVPQNLSASRPQDRQFILSSKKLLLSDSGFYLCAWGGVNTEAFFGQGTRLTVV.

This chain links TRBV7-9 with TRBJ1-2, with TRBD1 identical over 7 bases. The junction had 8 bases not matched to a gene; V was cut back by 6 bases and J by 4 bases. Germline V gene data show CDR1 as SEHNR and CDR2 as FQNEAQ (reference sequence). The CDR3 spans 14 residues. CDR3 amino acids: CASSHSGQSYGYTF. Here the CDR3 DNA reads TGTGCCAGCAGTCACTCGGGACAGTCCTATGGCTACACCTTC.